This TCR beta chain was sequenced during a study of blood T cell repertoires in COVID-19. As for the study in general: T cells, B-cell-depleted T cells, or PBMCs provided the cDNA or gDNA that served as material.

Sequencing used immunoSEQ multiplex PCR; TCRdb keeps in-frame clones, though not all of them. In the table there are 450,000 to 500,000 clones, roughly 87% of which are singletons. Participant age was roughly 18 to 95 years, and participants resided in 25 or so US areas. Grouping used clinical history reported by participants in a survey and questionnaire. Recovered Cohort 3 donors showed two negative PCRs, clearance, or symptom resolution. This sequence originates from a woman under 30 who had recovered from COVID-19. The sequenced material came from PBMCs or T cells enriched from blood (not recorded which).

CDR3 in DNA: TGTGCCTGGTTCAGGAGGGAGAACACTGAAGCTTTCTTT. Translated: CAWFRRENTEAFF. The chain recombines TRBV30 with TRBJ1-1; D ambiguous. Per germline, CDR1 GTSNPN and CDR2 SVGIG (reference sequence). V lost 5 bases, J lost 1 base, and 11 bases lay in between. The CDR3 length is 13 residues.